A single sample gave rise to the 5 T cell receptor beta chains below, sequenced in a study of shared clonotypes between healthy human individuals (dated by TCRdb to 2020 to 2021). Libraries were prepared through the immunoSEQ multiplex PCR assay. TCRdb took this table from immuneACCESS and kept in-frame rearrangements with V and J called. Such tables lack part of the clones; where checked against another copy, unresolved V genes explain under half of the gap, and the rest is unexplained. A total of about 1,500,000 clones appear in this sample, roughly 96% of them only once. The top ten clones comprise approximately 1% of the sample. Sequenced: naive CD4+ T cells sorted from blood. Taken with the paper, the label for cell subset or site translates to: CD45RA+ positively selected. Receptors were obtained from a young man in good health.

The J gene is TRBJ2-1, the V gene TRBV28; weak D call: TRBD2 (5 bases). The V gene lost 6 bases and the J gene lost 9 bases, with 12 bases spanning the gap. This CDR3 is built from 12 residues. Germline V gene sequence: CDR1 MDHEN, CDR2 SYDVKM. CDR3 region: CASRREVGEQFF. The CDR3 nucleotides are TGTGCCAGCAGACGGGAAGTGGGTGAGCAGTTCTTC.

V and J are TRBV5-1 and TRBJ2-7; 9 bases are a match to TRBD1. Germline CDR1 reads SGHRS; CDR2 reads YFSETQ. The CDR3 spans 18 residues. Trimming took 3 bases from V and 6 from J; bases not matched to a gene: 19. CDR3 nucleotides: TGCGCCAGCAGCTCCCCTTCTACCGGGACAGGGCTTGTCGCCGAGCAGTACTTC. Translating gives CASSSPSTGTGLVAEQYF.

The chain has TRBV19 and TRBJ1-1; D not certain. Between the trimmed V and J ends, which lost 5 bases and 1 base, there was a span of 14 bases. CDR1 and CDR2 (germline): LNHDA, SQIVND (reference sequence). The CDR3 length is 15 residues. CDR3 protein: CASSARWAGNTEAFF. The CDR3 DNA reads TGTGCCAGTAGTGCCCGCTGGGCAGGGAACACTGAAGCTTTCTTT.

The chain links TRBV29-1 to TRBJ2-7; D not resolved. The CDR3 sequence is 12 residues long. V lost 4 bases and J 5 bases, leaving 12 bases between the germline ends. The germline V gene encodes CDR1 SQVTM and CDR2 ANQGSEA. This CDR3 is CSVVTQVNEQYF. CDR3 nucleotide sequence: TGCAGCGTTGTAACGCAGGTAAACGAGCAGTACTTC.

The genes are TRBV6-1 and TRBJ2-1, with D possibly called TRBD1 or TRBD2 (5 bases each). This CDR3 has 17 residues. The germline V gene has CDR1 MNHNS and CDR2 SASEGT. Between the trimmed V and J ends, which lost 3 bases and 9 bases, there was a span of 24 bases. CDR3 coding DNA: TGTGCCAGCAGTGAGGCCGGGGACCCCGCCGCCCGCATTGAGCAGTTCTTC. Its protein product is CASSEAGDPAARIEQFF.